Shown below are 16 T cell receptor beta chains from a single sample sequenced in a study of spatial heterogeneity in lung cancer. TCRdb re-analysed the 5' RACE reads in MiXCR, keeping a single row per CDR3 protein. The table records roughly 8,000 distinct CDR3 sequences, 8.6% of them present only once. The time point is: sample taken at primary tumor resection. Tumor, nontumor lung or frozen PBMC supplied whole RNA, sequenced without sorting. The sequenced sample was PBMCs, obtained at surgery. The receptors derive from a male donor with early-stage non-small cell lung cancer.

This clonotype was observed at least ten times. This beta chain represents an off-target read in a library built for alpha chains; its size is of limited meaning. The chain links TRBV24-1 to TRBJ2-3; TRBD2 matches 8 bases. This CDR3 contains 17 residues. Trimming took 1 base from V and 2 from J; bases not matched to a gene: 7. Germline V gene sequence: CDR1 KGHDR, CDR2 SFDVKD. The chain's CDR3 is CATSDFIGSGDTDTQYF. DNA of the CDR3: TGTGCCACCAGTGATTTTATTGGTAGCGGGGACACAGATACGCAGTATTTT.

This clonotype was picked up many times. This beta chain came through as a stray read in a library set up for alpha chains, and its size says little. The V call is TRBV7-9, the J call TRBJ1-5, with TRBD1 identical over 9 bases. CDR3 size: 15 residues. With 5 bases clipped from V and 4 bases from J, the junction kept 6 bases outside the gene matches. Germline V gene sequence: CDR1 SEHNR, CDR2 FQNEAQ (reference sequence). This CDR3 reads CASSLTGGPNQPQHF. Written as DNA, the CDR3 is TGTGCCAGCAGCCTAACAGGGGGCCCTAATCAGCCCCAGCATTTT.

Within the sample, this clonotype is medium-sized. This beta chain appears as a stray read in a library generated for alpha chains; its size is not informative. V and J are TRBV27 and TRBJ2-1; 9 positions agree with TRBD1. The CDR3 sequence is 15 residues long. V shed 4 bases, J shed 6 bases, and the junction held 7 bases outside the gene matches. CDR1 and CDR2 (germline): MNHEY, SMNVEV (reference sequence). This chain's CDR3 is CASSYGQGPFNEQFF. The CDR3 DNA reads TGTGCCAGCAGTTACGGACAGGGGCCCTTCAATGAGCAGTTCTTC.

This clonotype was counted ten times or more. This beta chain slipped into a library made for alpha chains as a stray read, so its size is not meaningful. This chain connects TRBV6-2 or TRBV6-3 to TRBJ2-7; 8 bases agree with TRBD1. The ends lost 2 bases at V and 5 bases at J; junction bases unmatched: 5. CDR1 MNHEY and CDR2 SVGEGT come from the germline V gene. The CDR3 runs to 14 residues. CDR3 DNA: TGTGCCAGCAGTTACCAGGGGGCGCAAGACGAGCAGTACTTC. Amino acids: CASSYQGAQDEQYF.

Regarding this clonotype: For a library built for alpha chains, this beta chain is a stray read; little rests on its size. The V and J genes are TRBV7-2 and TRBJ2-3; TRBD1 matches at 10 bases. The germline CDR1 and CDR2 sequences are SGHTA and FQGNSA. The trim removed 6 bases at V and 6 bases at J, leaving 12 bases unmatched. The CDR3 totals 16 residues. The CDR3 DNA reads TGTGCCAGCAGACAACCCAAGGGACAGGGGTTTGATACGCAGTATTTT. This codes for CASRQPKGQGFDTQYF.

This clonotype was seen at least ten times. Found in a library prepared for alpha chains, this beta chain is an off-target read, and its abundance has little meaning. The genes are TRBV5-1 and TRBJ2-2; maybe TRBD1 (5 bases). Germline CDR1 and CDR2: SGHRS and YFSETQ. The V end was cut by 2 bases, the J end by 5 bases, with 10 bases between. The CDR3 extends over 14 amino acids. The CDR3 sequence: CASSFGQGTGELFF. The CDR3 nucleotides are TGCGCCAGCAGCTTCGGGCAGGGTACCGGGGAGCTGTTTTTT.

In its sample, this clonotype was seen many times. Within a library made for alpha chains, this beta chain is off target, and its count is uninformative. This chain connects TRBV9 to TRBJ2-7; D is tentatively TRBD1 or TRBD2 (5 bases each). The germline V gene has CDR1 SGDLS and CDR2 YYNGEE. CDR3 size: 14 residues. With 0 bases removed from V and 5 bases from J, the gap between germline ends came to 12 bases. The CDR3 nucleotides read TGTGCCAGCAGCGTAGGCGGCAGGGAGCACGAGCAGTACTTC. It translates to CASSVGGREHEQYF.

Many counts were recorded for this clonotype. This beta chain is a stray sequence in a library constructed for alpha chains; its clone size is not meaningful. The chain employs TRBV3-1 and TRBJ2-7; no firm D call. The germline V gene encodes CDR1 LGHDT and CDR2 YNNKEL (reference sequence). CDR3 length: 14 amino acids. V lost 1 base, J lost 0 bases, and 7 bases lay in between. The CDR3 spells CASSQVRASYEQYF. Here the CDR3 DNA reads TGTGCCAGCAGCCAAGTTAGGGCCTCCTACGAGCAGTACTTC.

This clonotype was observed at least ten times. A library made for alpha chains picked up this beta chain off target, so its size means little. This rearrangement joins TRBV7-9 to TRBJ1-1, with TRBD1 matching 10 bases. In germline, CDR1 is SEHNR, CDR2 FQNEAQ (reference sequence). This CDR3 is 16 amino acids long. The V gene end was trimmed by 8 bases and the J gene end by 1 base; junction bases not matched to a gene: 10. CDR3 amino acids: CASASGQGVANTEAFF. The DNA of the CDR3 is TGTGCCAGCGCATCAGGACAGGGGGTAGCGAACACTGAAGCTTTCTTT.

This clonotype has at least ten counts. Little can be read into the size of this beta chain, an off-target read in a library designed for alpha chains. The J gene is TRBJ2-1, the V gene TRBV10-3; no firm D call. V lost 3 bases and J 6 bases, leaving 12 bases between the germline ends. The CDR3 has 14 amino acids. Looked up from germline, CDR1 is ENHRY and CDR2 is SYGVKD. The CDR3 sequence: CAISDNQRINEQFF. The CDR3 coding sequence is TGTGCCATCAGTGATAACCAACGGATCAATGAGCAGTTCTTC.

This clonotype was observed at least ten times. This beta chain was picked up by a library intended for alpha chains and is off target, so its count carries little meaning. V is TRBV19 and J is TRBJ1-5; a possible D gene is TRBD1 (5 bases). The CDR3 extends over 13 amino acids. The germline V and J ends were trimmed by 2 bases and 8 bases, with 10 bases remaining between them. Germline V lookup: CDR1 LNHDA, CDR2 SQIVND (reference sequence). The CDR3 sequence is CASSIRSGEPQHF. CDR3 coding DNA: TGTGCCAGTAGTATAAGGTCGGGGGAGCCCCAGCATTTT.

This clonotype came up many times. This beta chain is a stray read from a library made for alpha chains; its abundance is not meaningful. The genes are TRBV14 and TRBJ2-5; possible D gene TRBD1, 6 bases. Germline V gene lookup returns CDR1 SGHDN and CDR2 FVKESK. V was clipped by 3 bases and J by 0 bases, with 11 bases between them. This CDR3 is built from 15 residues. DNA of the CDR3: TGTGCCAGCAGCCATACGGGACACTACCAAGAGACCCAGTACTTC. Its translation is CASSHTGHYQETQYF.

This clonotype was counted ten times or more. A library prepared for alpha chains yielded this beta chain as an off-target read; its size is of little meaning. The chain recombines TRBV6-5 with TRBJ2-3, with TRBD1 as a possible D gene (5 bases). The CDR3 is 14 amino acids. V was cut by 5 bases and J by 1 base, with 10 bases left in between. CDR1 and CDR2 (germline): MNHEY, SVGAGI. The CDR3 nucleotides are TGTGCCAGCAGTCCGGACACGGGCACAGATACGCAGTATTTT. Its translation is CASSPDTGTDTQYF.

This clonotype was detected many times. With the library built for alpha chains, this beta chain is off target and its frequency is not meaningful. The chain is built from TRBV20-1 and TRBJ2-1; possibly TRBD2 for D (6 bases). Germline V gene data show CDR1 as DFQATT and CDR2 as SNEGSKA (reference sequence). V was trimmed by 3 bases and J by 8 bases, leaving 20 bases between them. CDR3 size: 15 residues. The CDR3 nucleotides are TGCAGTGCTAGGGCCTCTAGCGCTACGTACGATGAGCAGTTCTTC. Its translation: CSARASSATYDEQFF.

This clonotype was picked up many times. Because this beta chain is a stray read in a library intended to capture alpha chains, its abundance should not be given much weight. The chain is built from TRBV5-1 and TRBJ2-1; TRBD1 matches at 7 bases. The trim removed 2 bases at V and 3 bases at J, leaving 11 bases unmatched. The CDR3 contains 17 residues. Germline lookup yields CDR1 SGHRS and CDR2 YFSETQ. CDR3 sequence (DNA): TGCGCCAGCAGCTTTCGAGACAGGGCGCCACTCTACAATGAGCAGTTCTTC. This translates into CASSFRDRAPLYNEQFF.

This clonotype was seen ten or more times. With the library built for alpha chains, this beta chain is off target and its frequency is not meaningful. This chain connects TRBV29-1 to TRBJ2-5; D is perhaps TRBD1 (6 bases). From germline, CDR1 is SQVTM and CDR2 ANQGSEA. Trimming removed 8 bases from V and 0 bases from J, with 13 bases in between. This CDR3 contains 13 residues. The CDR3 is CSHARDNQETQYF. The CDR3 DNA sequence: TGCAGCCATGCCCGGGACAACCAAGAGACCCAGTACTTC.